This T cell receptor beta chain emerged from a study of shared clonotypes between healthy human individuals. Among the donors, all were Caucasian adults who lived in Nashville, Tennessee. In the case of this clone: Its antigen remains unidentified.

The study, taken as a whole, reports: Apart from blood, nothing was sampled; tissue repertoires likely differ. Naive subsets tended to show greater estimated richness than memory subsets.

Only in-frame clones appear in the TCRdb table, and some are missing; sequencing was by immunoSEQ multiplex PCR. Counted here are hundreds of thousands of clones, around 74% occurring once; the ten biggest clones make up approximately 1.6%. Germline-derived CDR1 and CDR2 are MNHEY and SMNVEV (reference sequence). This CDR3 is built from 14 residues. With 5 bases removed from V and 1 base from J, the gap between germline ends came to 11 bases. The V call is TRBV27, the J call TRBJ1-1, with D possibly matching TRBD1 (5 bases). The sequenced sample consisted of memory CD4+ T cells sorted from blood. Subset: CD45RA-negative fraction. This TCR was sampled from a woman aged 25 to 39 in good health. CDR3 sequence: CASSRGTANTEAFF. In nucleotides, the CDR3 is TGTGCCAGCAGTAGAGGGACGGCGAACACTGAAGCTTTCTTT.